The next 7 T cell receptor beta chains were all read from a single sample in a study of blood T cell repertoires in COVID-19. Some clones are missing from TCRdb's copy, which holds only in-frame ones; the method was immunoSEQ multiplex PCR. This table holds about 18,000 clones, roughly four fifths found once. The sample comprised peripheral blood. The receptors originated from a man aged 40-49 years with active or convalescent COVID-19.

This clone has a handful of counts. The identical CDR3 is also encoded by other nucleotide sequences in the sample. The rearrangement links TRBV27 to TRBJ1-5; D possibly corresponds to TRBD1 (5 bases). With 1 base removed from V and 0 bases from J, the gap between germline ends came to 10 bases. Germline assignment: CDR1 MNHEY and CDR2 SMNVEV (reference sequence). CDR3 size: 16 residues. The CDR3 reads CASSLYGGDSNQPQHF. The CDR3, as DNA: TGTGCCAGCAGTTTATATGGGGGGGATAGCAATCAGCCCCAGCATTTT.

The chain couples TRBV4-2 to TRBJ2-5; TRBD2 agrees at 11 bases. CDR3 length equals 18 residues. The germline CDR1 and CDR2 sequences are LGHNA and YNFKEQ. V was clipped by 4 bases and J by 4 bases; unmatched bases: 14. The CDR3 DNA sequence: TGTGCCAGCAGCCGTCGGGGTAGCGGGGGGGCAGATTCAGAGACCCAGTACTTC. It translates to CASSRRGSGGADSETQYF.

V usage is TRBV30 and J usage is TRBJ1-4; 7 nucleotides align to TRBD1. CDR3 length: 13 residues. J was trimmed by 7 bases and V by 3 bases; bases with no gene match: 5. Germline CDR1 is GTSNPN and CDR2 is SVGIG (reference sequence). The CDR3 protein is CAWRRDSSEKLFF. The CDR3 DNA sequence: TGTGCCTGGAGGCGGGACAGTAGTGAAAAACTGTTTTTT.

The table lists this clone with a count of one. The CDR3 DNA follows: TGTGCCAGCTCACCCCCGAGAAGCGGGGGCCCTCAAGAGACCCAGTACTTC. Translating it yields CASSPPRSGGPQETQYF. J is TRBJ2-5 and V is TRBV18; TRBD2 matches at 8 bases. Germline V gene data show CDR1 as KGHSH and CDR2 as LQKENI. CDR3 size: 17 residues. V trimming: 3 bases; J trimming: 2 bases; junction bases outside the gene matches: 11.

CDR3 region: CASSLFGTYNEQFF. CDR3 coding DNA: TGTGCCAGCAGCTTATTCGGGACCTACAATGAGCAGTTCTTC. J is TRBJ2-1 and V is TRBV7-3, with a tentative D call TRBD2 (5 bases). With 2 bases removed from V and 2 bases from J, the gap between germline ends came to 7 bases. The CDR3 is made up of 14 amino acids. Per the germline V gene, CDR1 is SGHTA and CDR2 is FQGTGA. The full variable domain, completed using reference TRBV7-3 and TRBJ2-1, is GAGVSQTPSNKVTEKGKYVELRCDPISGHTALYWYRQSLGQGPEFLIYFQGTGAADDSGLPNDRFFAVRPEGSVSTLKIQRTERGDSAVYLCASSLFGTYNEQFFGPGTRLTVL.

The V and J genes are TRBV7-2 and TRBJ2-3; D is ambiguous. CDR1 and CDR2 from the germline V gene are SGHTA and FQGNSA. This CDR3 region has 11 residues. V was clipped by 5 bases and J by 3 bases, with 3 bases between them. CDR3 DNA sequence: TGTGCCAGCAGCCCGACAGATACGCAGTATTTT. Translating gives CASSPTDTQYF. The full variable domain, completed using reference TRBV7-2 and TRBJ2-3, is GAGVSQSPSNKVTEKGKDVELRCDPISGHTALYWYRQSLGQGLEFLIYFQGNSAPDKSGLPSDRFSAERTGGSVSTLTIQRTQQEDSAVYLCASSPTDTQYFGPGTRLTVL.

This chain uses TRBV13 with TRBJ2-5; D perhaps matches TRBD2 (6 bases). With 4 bases removed from V and 0 bases from J, the gap between germline ends came to 9 bases. Germline V CDR1 and CDR2: PRHDT, FYEKMQ (reference sequence). The CDR3 runs to 14 residues. CDR3 sequence (DNA): TGTGCCAGCAGCTCTCGGGGGAACCAAGAGACCCAGTACTTC. Its protein product is CASSSRGNQETQYF.